This T cell receptor beta chain was captured by sequencing in a study of T cell changes during pregnancy in multiple sclerosis. Measured with immunoSEQ multiplex PCR; TCRdb has only the in-frame clones, and not every one. The profile covers 60,000 to 75,000 clones, with approximately 91% appearing a single time and roughly 1.3% taken by the ten largest. Trimming stripped 6 bases from V and 2 bases from J, with 13 bases between. Germline values: CDR1 SGDLS, CDR2 YYNGEE. This CDR3 has 14 amino acids. The clonotype originates from a female donor with multiple sclerosis, enrolled in a pregnancy study. The gene calls are TRBV9 and TRBJ2-3; possibly TRBD1 for D (5 bases). The input for sequencing was peripheral blood, taken in the third trimester of pregnancy. The CDR3 DNA is TGTGCCAGCACTCTGGGGCGAGACACAGATACGCAGTATTTT. This encodes CASTLGRDTDTQYF. Filled out from reference TRBV9 and TRBJ2-3, the complete variable domain reads DSGVTQTPKHLITATGQRVTLRCSPRSGDLSVYWYQQSLDQGLQFLIQYYNGEERAKGNILERFSAQQFPDLHSELNLSSLELGDSALYFCASTLGRDTDTQYFGPGTRLTVL.